The 14 T cell receptor beta chains below come from one sample, sequenced in a study of neurological immune-mediated disorders. TCRdb recomputed calls from the 5' RACE reads with MiXCR, one row per CDR3 protein. The sample carries some 56,000 distinct CDR3 sequences, 3.8% recorded once. Sequencing input: PBMCs. The receptors here all came from a man between 60 and 75 years old with multiple sclerosis.

This clonotype was recorded at least ten times. This clone may be a read error of a much larger clone one base away. No conserved phenylalanine or tryptophan is present at the end of the CDR3, so a read error is the likely explanation. The CDR3 region has the DNA TGTGCCACCAGTGATCCCGGACAGCACCAAGAGACCCAGTACTGC. Its protein product is CATSDPGQHQETQYC. The gene calls are TRBV24-1 and TRBJ2-5; the D gene is possibly TRBD1 (6 bases). Trimming took off 3 bases at V and 0 bases at J, with 10 bases between the two ends. The CDR3 has 15 amino acids. Germline CDR1 reads KGHDR; CDR2 reads SFDVKD.

This clonotype was seen many times. The J gene is TRBJ2-2, the V gene TRBV12-3 or TRBV12-4; 7 bases fit TRBD2. The CDR3 extends over 14 amino acids. The junction had 7 bases not matched to a gene; V was cut back by 6 bases and J by 6 bases. The CDR3: CASRATSSAGELFF. CDR3 in DNA: TGTGCCAGCAGGGCGACTAGCTCGGCCGGGGAGCTGTTTTTT.

This chain connects TRBV15 to TRBJ2-3; D is possibly TRBD2 (6 bases). Trimming removed 5 bases at V and 5 bases at J, with 11 bases between. Germline V gene lookup returns CDR1 LNHNV and CDR2 YYDKDF (reference sequence). This CDR3 has 13 residues. CDR3 in amino acids: CATSLRDGDTQYF. The CDR3 coding sequence is TGTGCCACCAGCTTGCGGGACGGAGATACGCAGTATTTT.

This clonotype has at least ten counts. The V gene is TRBV5-5, the J gene TRBJ1-1; the match to TRBD1 covers 8 bases. V trimming: 3 bases; J trimming: 4 bases; junction bases outside the gene matches: 2. The CDR3 has 13 amino acids. CDR1 and CDR2 (germline): SGHKS, YYEKEE (reference sequence). The DNA of the CDR3 is TGTGCCAGCAGCTACAGGGGGTCCACTGAAGCTTTCTTT. It specifies CASSYRGSTEAFF.

This clonotype was recorded a few times. The germline gene is not matched at one end of the junction; a read error may be the cause. The J gene is TRBJ2-1, the V gene TRBV4-1; the D gene is possibly TRBD1 (5 bases). This CDR3 is built from 17 residues. Per germline, CDR1 MGHRA and CDR2 YSYEKL. For the CDR3, the DNA is TGCGCCAGCAGCCCCGATGTGGGGCAGATATCCTTCAATGAGCAGTTCTTC. It yields the protein CASSPDVGQISFNEQFF.

This clonotype was counted at least ten times. The chain uses TRBV20-1 and TRBJ2-7, with D perhaps matching TRBD1 or TRBD2 (7 bases each). Trimming removed 6 bases from V and 2 bases from J, with 17 bases in between. The CDR3 has 14 amino acids. Germline V CDR1 and CDR2: DFQATT, SNEGSKA (reference sequence). CDR3 region: CSALVPGGAYEQYF. Here the CDR3 DNA reads TGCAGTGCCCTGGTGCCAGGGGGGGCCTACGAGCAGTACTTC.

Ten or more counts support this clonotype. This chain uses TRBV19 with TRBJ2-2; unclear D gene. The CDR3 runs 15 residues. Germline CDR1 is LNHDA and CDR2 is SQIVND (reference sequence). Trimming left V 4 bases short and J 7 bases short, with 16 bases between. The CDR3 here is CASSTKVHSGGELFF. The CDR3 bases are TGTGCCAGTAGTACCAAAGTCCACAGTGGCGGGGAGCTGTTTTTT.

This clonotype has more than one count but fewer than ten. CDR3 in amino acids: CAISSTTNTEAFF. Written as DNA, the CDR3 is TGTGCCATCAGCTCGACAACGAACACTGAAGCTTTCTTT. The rearrangement links TRBV10-3 to TRBJ1-1; no clear D gene. Germline V lookup: CDR1 ENHRY, CDR2 SYGVKD. V was clipped by 6 bases and J by 1 base, with 9 bases between them. The CDR3 extends over 13 amino acids.

This clonotype was seen at least ten times. The CDR3 loop is CSAAGRQGGEKLFF. In DNA, the CDR3 is TGCAGTGCCGCGGGCCGCCAGGGTGGTGAAAAACTGTTTTTT. The rearrangement links TRBV20-1 to TRBJ1-4, with D possibly matching TRBD1 (5 bases). CDR1 and CDR2 (germline): DFQATT, SNEGSKA (reference sequence). The CDR3 has 14 amino acids. The V end was cut by 6 bases, the J end by 7 bases, with 18 bases between.

In this sample, this clonotype turned up many times. J is TRBJ2-1 and V is TRBV20-1; D uncertain. The V gene's germline CDR1 is DFQATT and CDR2 SNEGSKA (reference sequence). V was cut by 6 bases and J by 0 bases, with 12 bases left in between. The CDR3 covers 14 residues. CDR3 loop: CSARPPSSYNEQFF. The DNA for the CDR3 is TGCAGTGCGAGACCGCCAAGCTCCTACAATGAGCAGTTCTTC.

This clonotype appeared many times. The chain is built from TRBV7-6 and TRBJ1-4; D gene ambiguous. From germline, CDR1 is SGHVS and CDR2 FNYEAQ. The V gene lost 1 base and the J gene lost 5 bases, with 8 bases spanning the gap. This CDR3 is built from 14 residues. Here the CDR3 reads CASSLGVGNEKLFF. CDR3 bases: TGTGCCAGCAGCTTAGGAGTTGGGAATGAAAAACTGTTTTTT. The full variable domain, in which reference TRBV7-6 and TRBJ1-4 provide the parts outside the CDR3, is GAGVSQSPRYKVTKRGQDVALRCDPISGHVSLYWYRQALGQGPEFLTYFNYEAQQDKSGLPNDRFSAERPEGSISTLTIQRTEQRDSAMYRCASSLGVGNEKLFFGSGTQLSVL.

Many counts were recorded for this clonotype. The chain is built from TRBV5-1 and TRBJ2-3, with D uncertain. V dropped 0 bases and J dropped 2 bases, with 10 bases sitting between them. From germline, CDR1 is SGHRS and CDR2 YFSETQ. CDR3 length: 15 amino acids. The CDR3 spells CASSLEGYDTDTQYF. The CDR3 nucleotides are TGCGCCAGCAGCTTGGAAGGCTATGACACAGATACGCAGTATTTT.

Ten or more counts support this clonotype. This chain joins TRBV5-1 and TRBJ2-1; 9 positions agree with TRBD2. V was clipped by 3 bases and J by 7 bases; unmatched bases: 8. Germline CDR1 reads SGHRS; CDR2 reads YFSETQ. This CDR3 contains 15 residues. For the CDR3, the DNA is TGCGCCAGCAGCTGGGGCGGGGGGGAGAGGAATGAGCAGTTCTTC. Its translation is CASSWGGGERNEQFF.

Ten or more counts support this clonotype. The gene calls are TRBV20-1 and TRBJ2-5; 9 bases match TRBD1. V lost 5 bases to trimming and J lost 5 bases; unmatched junction nucleotides: 9. The CDR3 totals 14 residues. The germline gives CDR1 DFQATT, CDR2 SNEGSKA (reference sequence). CDR3 coding DNA: TGCAGTGCTCTTCAGAGGGGGACAGGGGAGACCCAGTACTTC. As protein: CSALQRGTGETQYF.